This T cell receptor beta chain originates from a study of Ad26.COV2.S vaccination and SARS-CoV-2 variants. Sequencing used immunoSEQ multiplex PCR; TCRdb keeps in-frame clones, though not all of them. The table includes roughly 350,000 clones, approximately 86% detected once. The treatment is: around 19 received Ad26.COV2.S at low or high dose, single or two shots; about 5 received placebo; per-sample allocation not given. Samples analyzed were those drawn on day 63 after the first vaccine or placebo injection. Boston hosted the donor, who was an adult aged 18-55 years. V lost 6 bases, J lost 9 bases, and 15 bases lay in between. The CDR3 runs to 13 residues.

The V call is TRBV12-3 or TRBV12-4, the J call TRBJ2-1; no clear D. The source of this sequence is a person between 18 and 60 years old who received the Ad26.COV2.S COVID-19 vaccine or a placebo. Specimen: peripheral blood, collected in a trial of Ad26.COV2.S vaccine versus placebo. The chain's CDR3 is CASSVVNHAEQFF. CDR3 DNA: TGTGCCAGCAGCGTTGTAAATCACGCTGAGCAGTTCTTC.